Listed below are T cell receptor beta chains from one sample, sequenced in a study of blood T cell repertoires in COVID-19. Data came from immunoSEQ multiplex PCR; TCRdb stores just in-frame clones and leaves some out. The sample includes about 94,000 clones, about 80% seen only once; the top ten take roughly 19%. Sequenced sample: peripheral blood. The receptors here all came from a human donor in a cohort sampled during active COVID-19. Both conserved end residues are part of each CDR3. Fields, in order: CDR3 DNA, CDR3 protein, D gene, clone size, V gene, J gene. D genes are given only for firm matches. Clone size is stated in some rows and not others, as once, few, many or a class when expanded.

CDR3 DNA: TGTGCCAGCAGTTTATCGTCCCGGACAGGGGGCGAGCAGTACTTC
CDR3 protein: CASSLSSRTGGEQYF
D gene: TRBD1
clone size: few
V gene: TRBV27
J gene: TRBJ2-7

CDR3 DNA: TGTGCCAGCTCTCGGGACAGGGTCGCGGGCTACACCTTC
CDR3 protein: CASSRDRVAGYTF
D gene: TRBD1
clone size: .
V gene: TRBV18
J gene: TRBJ1-2

CDR3 DNA: TGTGCCAGCAGTGGGGGACTGGGCTACGAGCAGTACTTC
CDR3 protein: CASSGGLGYEQYF
D gene: .
clone size: .
V gene: TRBV2
J gene: TRBJ2-7

CDR3 DNA: TGTGCCAGCAGCTCCAGGACAGGGAGGGAAGAAAAACTGTTTTTT
CDR3 protein: CASSSRTGREEKLFF
D gene: TRBD1
clone size: .
V gene: TRBV11-2
J gene: TRBJ1-4

CDR3 DNA: TGCGCCAGCAGCCCGAGATCCAACACTGAAGCTTTCTTT
CDR3 protein: CASSPRSNTEAFF
D gene: .
clone size: .
V gene: TRBV5-1
J gene: TRBJ1-1

CDR3 DNA: TGTGCCTGGATGTACGGTTTAGAAGCTTTCTTT
CDR3 protein: CAWMYGLEAFF
D gene: .
clone size: .
V gene: TRBV30
J gene: TRBJ1-1

CDR3 DNA: TGCGCCAGCAGCCTTGAAGGGAGGAAGAATACGCAGTATTTT
CDR3 protein: CASSLEGRKNTQYF
D gene: .
clone size: .
V gene: TRBV5-1
J gene: TRBJ2-3

CDR3 DNA: TGTGCCAGCAGTTACTCCCGGGGGGTAAAGTACTTC
CDR3 protein: CASSYSRGVKYF
D gene: TRBD2
clone size: .
V gene: TRBV6-5
J gene: TRBJ2-7

CDR3 DNA: TGTGCCAGCAGCCGACTAGGGGCGCTAGAGACCCAGTACTTC
CDR3 protein: CASSRLGALETQYF
D gene: .
clone size: .
V gene: TRBV3-1/TRBV3-2
J gene: TRBJ2-5

CDR3 DNA: TGTGCCAGCAGCTTCAGCGCCGGAGGGACCCTAGACTACGAGCAGTACTTC
CDR3 protein: CASSFSAGGTLDYEQYF
D gene: .
clone size: .
V gene: TRBV5-4
J gene: TRBJ2-7

CDR3 DNA: TGCGCCAGCAGCTTGTCTGGAGGACGGAACCAGCCCCAGCATTTT
CDR3 protein: CASSLSGGRNQPQHF
D gene: .
clone size: .
V gene: TRBV5-1
J gene: TRBJ1-5

CDR3 DNA: TGCGCCAGCAGTGAGTCGGGGACAGGGGTCTACGAGCAGTACTTC
CDR3 protein: CASSESGTGVYEQYF
D gene: TRBD1
clone size: .
V gene: TRBV10-2
J gene: TRBJ2-7

CDR3 DNA: TGTGCCAGCAGCCCCCGTCGGACAGGCAATTCACCCCTCCACTTT
CDR3 protein: CASSPRRTGNSPLHF
D gene: TRBD1
clone size: .
V gene: TRBV28
J gene: TRBJ1-6

CDR3 DNA: TGTGCCAGCAATCGAGGACAGCCAGAAGCTTTCTTT
CDR3 protein: CASNRGQPEAFF
D gene: .
clone size: .
V gene: TRBV11-2
J gene: TRBJ1-1

CDR3 DNA: TGTGCCAGCAGTTACGAGACTAGCGGAGGGAGGGAGCAGTTCTTC
CDR3 protein: CASSYETSGGREQFF
D gene: TRBD2
clone size: .
V gene: TRBV28
J gene: TRBJ2-1

CDR3 DNA: TGTGCCAGTCCAGGAGGGAGGGCAACCGGGGAGCTGTTTTTT
CDR3 protein: CASPGGRATGELFF
D gene: TRBD2
clone size: .
V gene: TRBV19
J gene: TRBJ2-2

CDR3 DNA: TGCGCCAGCAGCGCACGGACAGGGGATGGCTACACCTTC
CDR3 protein: CASSARTGDGYTF
D gene: TRBD1
clone size: .
V gene: TRBV4-1
J gene: TRBJ1-2

CDR3 DNA: TGTGCCAGCAGTAGGACCCTCCAGGGCCGCTACGAGCAGTACTTC
CDR3 protein: CASSRTLQGRYEQYF
D gene: .
clone size: .
V gene: TRBV6-5
J gene: TRBJ2-7

CDR3 DNA: TGTGCCACCAGTGATTTCGGCGCAGGGGGCGCGAATGGCTACACCTTC
CDR3 protein: CATSDFGAGGANGYTF
D gene: TRBD1
clone size: few
V gene: TRBV24-1
J gene: TRBJ1-2

CDR3 DNA: TGTGCCAGCAGCTCGACAGGGGGCAACACTGAAGCTTTCTTT
CDR3 protein: CASSSTGGNTEAFF
D gene: TRBD1
clone size: once
V gene: TRBV7-3
J gene: TRBJ1-1

CDR3 DNA: TGTGCCAGCAGCCTACCGGGACTAGAATTGGAGACCCAGTACTTC
CDR3 protein: CASSLPGLELETQYF
D gene: TRBD2
clone size: .
V gene: TRBV3-1/TRBV3-2
J gene: TRBJ2-5

CDR3 DNA: TGCGCCAGCAGCTTTAGACAGCATGAAGCTTTCTTT
CDR3 protein: CASSFRQHEAFF
D gene: .
clone size: .
V gene: TRBV5-1
J gene: TRBJ1-1

CDR3 DNA: TGTGCCAGCTCACCGGGGACCGGACAGGCGAGCGAGCAGTACTTC
CDR3 protein: CASSPGTGQASEQYF
D gene: TRBD1
clone size: once
V gene: TRBV18
J gene: TRBJ2-7

CDR3 DNA: TGTGCCAGCAGCCCGAGACTAGCGGGACTGACCTACGAGCAGTACTTC
CDR3 protein: CASSPRLAGLTYEQYF
D gene: TRBD2
clone size: .
V gene: TRBV11-1
J gene: TRBJ2-7

CDR3 DNA: TGTGCCAGCAGTTACCCGGACAGGGGTGCAGGCGAGCAGTACTTC
CDR3 protein: CASSYPDRGAGEQYF
D gene: TRBD1
clone size: few
V gene: TRBV6-5
J gene: TRBJ2-7

CDR3 DNA: TGTGCCAGCTCACCCGGGACAGGGGGCTTCGAGCAGTACTTC
CDR3 protein: CASSPGTGGFEQYF
D gene: TRBD1
clone size: .
V gene: TRBV18
J gene: TRBJ2-7

CDR3 DNA: TGTGCCAGCTCACCGAGACAGGATGGTGAAAAACTGTTTTTT
CDR3 protein: CASSPRQDGEKLFF
D gene: .
clone size: .
V gene: TRBV18
J gene: TRBJ1-4

CDR3 DNA: TGTGCCAGCAGTGAAGATAGGGGGTCCGCCGGGGAGCTGTTTTTT
CDR3 protein: CASSEDRGSAGELFF
D gene: .
clone size: .
V gene: TRBV6-1
J gene: TRBJ2-2

CDR3 DNA: TGTGCCAGCAGCATTAGTAACCCCGGGGAGCTGTTTTTT
CDR3 protein: CASSISNPGELFF
D gene: .
clone size: .
V gene: TRBV21-1
J gene: TRBJ2-2

CDR3 DNA: TGTGCCATCAAGGTGGGGGGAGGCACTGAAGCTTTCTTT
CDR3 protein: CAIKVGGGTEAFF
D gene: .
clone size: .
V gene: TRBV6-6
J gene: TRBJ1-1

CDR3 DNA: TGCGCCAGCAGCGAGCAAACTAGCGGAGGGGAGACCCAGTACTTC
CDR3 protein: CASSEQTSGGETQYF
D gene: TRBD2
clone size: .
V gene: TRBV5-1
J gene: TRBJ2-5

CDR3 DNA: TGTGCCAGCAGCCCAACTACGAACACCGGGGAGCTGTTTTTT
CDR3 protein: CASSPTTNTGELFF
D gene: .
clone size: .
V gene: TRBV9
J gene: TRBJ2-2

CDR3 DNA: TGTGCCAGCTCACCTCCAGGGTTCTCTGGAAACACCATATATTTT
CDR3 protein: CASSPPGFSGNTIYF
D gene: .
clone size: .
V gene: TRBV18
J gene: TRBJ1-3

CDR3 DNA: TGTGCCAGCAGCTACGGACAGGGCTACTATGGCTACACCTTC
CDR3 protein: CASSYGQGYYGYTF
D gene: TRBD1
clone size: .
V gene: TRBV7-8
J gene: TRBJ1-2

CDR3 DNA: TGTGCCAGCAGCTTGGTCGGGGGAGCCAAAAACATTCAGTACTTC
CDR3 protein: CASSLVGGAKNIQYF
D gene: .
clone size: .
V gene: TRBV5-6
J gene: TRBJ2-4

CDR3 DNA: TGTGCCAGTACCATGGGGGGGGCGCGGTATAATTCACCCCTCCACTTT
CDR3 protein: CASTMGGARYNSPLHF
D gene: .
clone size: once
V gene: TRBV28
J gene: TRBJ1-6

CDR3 DNA: TGTGCCAGCAGCCATCCCGGGACTAGCGGAGGCGGCACCGGGGAGCTGTTTTTT
CDR3 protein: CASSHPGTSGGGTGELFF
D gene: TRBD2
clone size: .
V gene: TRBV7-9
J gene: TRBJ2-2

CDR3 DNA: TGTGCCAGCAGCGGAGAGCGGTACGAGCAGTACTTC
CDR3 protein: CASSGERYEQYF
D gene: .
clone size: .
V gene: TRBV7-2
J gene: TRBJ2-7

CDR3 DNA: TGCGCCAGCAGCTTGATGGGCACCTTCCAAGAGACCCAGTACTTC
CDR3 protein: CASSLMGTFQETQYF
D gene: .
clone size: .
V gene: TRBV5-1
J gene: TRBJ2-5

CDR3 DNA: TGTGCCAGCAGTGACTCTGGACAGGCGCATAATTCACCCCTCCACTTT
CDR3 protein: CASSDSGQAHNSPLHF
D gene: TRBD1
clone size: .
V gene: TRBV6-4
J gene: TRBJ1-6

CDR3 DNA: TGTGCCAGCAGTCCTACTGCAGGGGACACTGAAGCTTTCTTT
CDR3 protein: CASSPTAGDTEAFF
D gene: .
clone size: .
V gene: TRBV2
J gene: TRBJ1-1

CDR3 DNA: TGTGCCAGCAGCAGATCTAGCGGAGGAGGCTACGAGCAGTACTTC
CDR3 protein: CASSRSSGGGYEQYF
D gene: TRBD2
clone size: .
V gene: TRBV3-1/TRBV3-2
J gene: TRBJ2-7

CDR3 DNA: TGTGCCAGCAGGAGACAGGGGAGGAATTCACCCCTCCACTTT
CDR3 protein: CASRRQGRNSPLHF
D gene: TRBD1
clone size: few
V gene: TRBV6-5
J gene: TRBJ1-6

CDR3 DNA: TGTGCCATCAGTGGTGCGGGCCGCTCTGGAAACACCATATATTTT
CDR3 protein: CAISGAGRSGNTIYF
D gene: .
clone size: .
V gene: TRBV10-3
J gene: TRBJ1-3

CDR3 DNA: TGCAGCGTTGCGGGGGGGACAGGGAATTACGAGCAGTACTTC
CDR3 protein: CSVAGGTGNYEQYF
D gene: .
clone size: .
V gene: TRBV29-1
J gene: TRBJ2-7

CDR3 DNA: TGTGCCAGCAGTCCAGGGTTTTTGAACACTGAAGCTTTCTTT
CDR3 protein: CASSPGFLNTEAFF
D gene: .
clone size: .
V gene: TRBV6-6
J gene: TRBJ1-1

CDR3 DNA: TGTGCCAGCAGTTTAACCCGATCCCAGGGAATTGGTAACTATGGCTACACCTTC
CDR3 protein: CASSLTRSQGIGNYGYTF
D gene: .
clone size: .
V gene: TRBV27
J gene: TRBJ1-2

CDR3 DNA: TGTGCCAGCAGCGTCGGGACTAGCGGGAGGGCCTTGGAGACCCAGTACTTC
CDR3 protein: CASSVGTSGRALETQYF
D gene: TRBD2
clone size: .
V gene: TRBV9
J gene: TRBJ2-5

CDR3 DNA: TGTGCCAGACTAGGAAACACCATATATTTT
CDR3 protein: CARLGNTIYF
D gene: .
clone size: .
V gene: TRBV6-5
J gene: TRBJ1-3

CDR3 DNA: TGCGCCAGCAGCCAAGAAAACCGGACAGGGGCTAATGAAAAACTGTTTTTT
CDR3 protein: CASSQENRTGANEKLFF
D gene: TRBD1
clone size: once
V gene: TRBV4-1
J gene: TRBJ1-4

CDR3 DNA: TGTGCCAGCAGTTACGCCGGACAGAGCACAGATACGCAGTATTTT
CDR3 protein: CASSYAGQSTDTQYF
D gene: .
clone size: .
V gene: TRBV6-6
J gene: TRBJ2-3

CDR3 DNA: TGTGCCAGCAGTTTACGGCCGGGGAATGTCTACGAGCAGTACTTC
CDR3 protein: CASSLRPGNVYEQYF
D gene: .
clone size: .
V gene: TRBV27
J gene: TRBJ2-7

CDR3 DNA: TGTGCCAGCAGCTTGGGGACAGGGGTTACTGAGCAGTTCTTC
CDR3 protein: CASSLGTGVTEQFF
D gene: TRBD1
clone size: .
V gene: TRBV7-3
J gene: TRBJ2-1

CDR3 DNA: TGTGCCAGCAGCTTAGAGACGCAGCGGTTAACCTACGAGCAGTACTTC
CDR3 protein: CASSLETQRLTYEQYF
D gene: .
clone size: .
V gene: TRBV11-2
J gene: TRBJ2-7

CDR3 DNA: TGTGCCAGCAGTTTATCCCACAGACTAGCGGGAGGTAGTGAGCAGTACTTC
CDR3 protein: CASSLSHRLAGGSEQYF
D gene: TRBD2
clone size: .
V gene: TRBV27
J gene: TRBJ2-7